This TCR beta chain was identified during a study of T cell responses to AZD1222 COVID-19 vaccine. Whole-study findings and limits: Spike-specific TCR breadth rose after two AZD1222 doses, and depth rose as well. Dominant CD4 TCR responses targeted spike regions 160-218 and 743-854.

As concerns this clone: Its antigen is currently unknown.

Per germline, CDR1 SGDLS and CDR2 YYNGEE. The CDR3 runs 16 residues. V was shortened by 4 bases and J by 6 bases, with 17 bases between the two germline ends. TCRdb's copy holds only in-frame clones and misses some; the assay was immunoSEQ multiplex PCR. The sample includes approximately 150,000 clones, 90% to 95% seen only once; the top ten take about 1.5%. The specimen comprised peripheral blood, sampled on day 0 of AZD1222 vaccination. The rearrangement joins TRBV9 to TRBJ1-6; D is perhaps TRBD1 (6 bases). The receptor was isolated from an adult in good health. CDR3 sequence: CASSHKPGARNSPLHF. As DNA, the CDR3 is TGTGCCAGCAGCCACAAGCCAGGGGCCCGTAATTCACCCCTCCACTTT.